Below are 16 T cell receptor beta chains sequenced from a single sample in a study of cytomegalovirus exposure and HLA in healthy donors. PCR primers comprised 60 Vbeta and 13 Jbeta primers. The method was immunoSEQ multiplex PCR; TCRdb's version includes in-frame clones alone and lacks a portion of them. The table records over 110,000 clones, roughly four fifths of them present only once. The sequenced material came from PBMCs. The receptors stem from a male donor in good health and CMV-seronegative.

The chain couples TRBV13 to TRBJ2-1, with 9 bases aligning to TRBD2. The V gene end was trimmed by 5 bases and the J gene end by 5 bases; junction bases not matched to a gene: 13. The CDR3 is made up of 17 amino acids. Germline V lookup: CDR1 PRHDT, CDR2 FYEKMQ (reference sequence). This CDR3 reads CASSPPSPGLAHNEQFF. Here the CDR3 DNA reads TGTGCCAGCAGCCCCCCCAGCCCGGGACTAGCTCACAATGAGCAGTTCTTC.

V usage is TRBV4-3 and J usage is TRBJ2-7, with D tentatively TRBD1 (6 bases). Germline CDR1 LGHNA, CDR2 YSLEER. The V gene lost 1 base and the J gene lost 3 bases, with 13 bases spanning the gap. CDR3 length equals 15 residues. The CDR3 region is CASSQGPGAFYEQYF. In DNA, the CDR3 is TGCGCCAGCAGCCAAGGGCCAGGGGCGTTCTACGAGCAGTACTTC.

CDR3 amino acids: CASSLATPGWETQYF. The CDR3 nucleotides are TGTGCCAGCAGCTTAGCGACGCCAGGGTGGGAGACCCAGTACTTC. This sequence joins TRBV7-9 and TRBJ2-5; a weak D match, TRBD1 (5 bases). V lost 0 bases and J lost 5, with 13 bases in between. Germline V gene data show CDR1 as SEHNR and CDR2 as FQNEAQ (reference sequence). The CDR3 loop spans 15 amino acids.

V usage is TRBV7-9 and J usage is TRBJ1-4; D unresolved. Germline V gene data show CDR1 as SEHNR and CDR2 as FQNEAQ (reference sequence). The CDR3 contains 12 residues. The V and J ends lost 3 bases and 10 bases respectively, with 9 bases between them. CDR3 nucleotide sequence: TGTGCCAGCAGCTTCGAAGAGGGAAAACTGTTTTTT. This encodes CASSFEEGKLFF.

The chain links TRBV4-3 to TRBJ2-7; weak D call: TRBD1 (5 bases). The V end was cut by 0 bases, the J end by 3 bases, with 12 bases between. Germline V gene sequence: CDR1 LGHNA, CDR2 YSLEER. The CDR3 has 15 residues. The CDR3 nucleotides are TGCGCCAGCAGCCAAGAACGCACAGGAAACTACGAGCAGTACTTC. Translating it yields CASSQERTGNYEQYF.

As for this clone: The same CDR3 is also encoded by other DNA sequences in this sample. The chain couples TRBV19 to TRBJ1-1; D not resolved. Germline V lookup: CDR1 LNHDA, CDR2 SQIVND (reference sequence). The CDR3 extends over 14 amino acids. Trimming left V 1 base short and J 1 base short, with 7 bases between. The CDR3 DNA reads TGTGCCAGTAGTATAGTATCGGGGAACACTGAAGCTTTCTTT. Its translation is CASSIVSGNTEAFF.

This chain uses TRBV5-3 with TRBJ2-7, with unresolved D. TRBV5-3 is noted as an ORF with a role that remains uncertain. This CDR3 has 22 residues. Trimming took 2 bases from V and 1 from J, leaving 34 bases between them. DNA for the CDR3: TGTGCCAGAAGCTTTGGCCCCGCGGTTGAGGCACCTCGAAACCAAAGTTCCTACGAGCAGTACTTC. Protein product: CARSFGPAVEAPRNQSSYEQYF.

This chain connects TRBV4-3 to TRBJ1-2; D is undetermined. Germline V gene sequence: CDR1 LGHNA, CDR2 YSLEER. The CDR3 consists of 15 residues. Trimming pared 0 bases from V and 4 bases from J, leaving 12 bases between. The CDR3, as DNA: TGCGCCAGCAGCCAAGAACAAAAGACTACCTATGGCTACACCTTC. This sequence encodes CASSQEQKTTYGYTF.

This clone has only one observation. V gene TRBV6-5 combines with J gene TRBJ2-7, with a possible D match to TRBD2 (6 bases). This CDR3 spans 13 amino acids. V shed 7 bases and J shed 1 base, with 11 bases lying between them. CDR1 and CDR2 (germline): MNHEY, SVGAGI. The CDR3 loop reads CASNGGKSYEQYF. For the CDR3, the DNA is TGTGCCAGCAATGGGGGGAAATCCTACGAGCAGTACTTC.

The chain carries TRBV18 and TRBJ2-7, with 9 bases lining up with TRBD1. Per germline, CDR1 KGHSH and CDR2 LQKENI. This CDR3 has 18 amino acids. The V and J ends lost 5 bases and 0 bases, in that order; junction bases with no gene match: 14. CDR3 DNA sequence: TGTGCCAGCTCAAACCGGGACAGGGCCTCCTGGAGCTCCTACGAGCAGTACTTC. Translation gives CASSNRDRASWSSYEQYF.

The chain combines TRBV27 with TRBJ2-7; maybe TRBD1 (5 bases). This CDR3 is 17 amino acids long. Germline CDR1 reads MNHEY; CDR2 reads SMNVEV (reference sequence). V was shortened by 2 bases and J by 7 bases, with 24 bases between the two germline ends. CDR3 loop: CASSLPGFKRGVLEQYF. In DNA, the CDR3 is TGTGCCAGCAGTTTACCGGGCTTCAAAAGGGGCGTCCTAGAGCAGTACTTC.

The V and J genes are TRBV27 and TRBJ2-4; 7 positions match TRBD2. The V gene end was trimmed by 5 bases and the J gene end by 7 bases; junction bases not matched to a gene: 8. The CDR3 loop spans 14 amino acids. Germline CDR1 is MNHEY and CDR2 is SMNVEV (reference sequence). The CDR3 DNA reads TGTGCCAGCAGTCTGGGAGGGTATCAGAACATTCAGTACTTC. Its translation: CASSLGGYQNIQYF.

This clone was recorded a few times. The chain joins TRBV29-1 to TRBJ2-5; 8 nucleotides agree with TRBD1. The CDR3 runs 14 residues. Unmatched junction bases numbered 12, after V lost 7 bases and J lost 5 bases. Germline V gives CDR1 SQVTM, CDR2 ANQGSEA. CDR3 in amino acids: CSGRTRGLEETQYF. The CDR3 DNA follows: TGCAGCGGCCGAACCAGGGGGCTGGAGGAGACCCAGTACTTC.

The chain combines TRBV7-2 with TRBJ2-3, with D tentatively TRBD2 (5 bases). Germline V gene lookup returns CDR1 SGHTA and CDR2 FQGNSA. The CDR3 runs 14 residues. V was pared by 5 bases and J by 2 bases, with 11 bases between. The CDR3 DNA reads TGTGCCAGCAGCCTCGGACTTTTCACAGATACGCAGTATTTT. Protein product: CASSLGLFTDTQYF.

The rearrangement links TRBV6-5 to TRBJ1-1; D is ambiguous. In germline, CDR1 is MNHEY, CDR2 SVGAGI. Trimming pared 2 bases from V and 1 base from J, leaving 5 bases between. The CDR3 totals 13 residues. The DNA for the CDR3 is TGTGCCAGCAGTTACGGAGGGAACACTGAAGCTTTCTTT. Residues: CASSYGGNTEAFF.

In its sample, this clone was seen a few times. The genes are TRBV10-3 and TRBJ1-5, with unresolved D. CDR1 ENHRY and CDR2 SYGVKD come from the germline V gene. Trimming took off 3 bases at V and 4 bases at J, with 13 bases between the two ends. The CDR3 totals 15 residues. The CDR3 protein is CAISDEPVSNQPQHF. Here the CDR3 DNA reads TGTGCCATCAGTGATGAGCCTGTAAGTAATCAGCCCCAGCATTTT.